Shown below are 31 T cell receptor beta chains from a single sample sequenced in a study of PD-L1 blockade in urothelial cancer. Generated by immunoSEQ multiplex PCR, the TCRdb table keeps only in-frame clones and is missing some. The table shows tens of thousands of clones, with 84% occurring only once. This material consisted of PBMCs, taken around atezolizumab (anti-PD-L1) treatment. Receptors were obtained from a man aged 65 to 79 with urothelial cancer.

J is TRBJ2-5 and V is TRBV5-1; 9 bases line up with TRBD2. The V segment lost 3 bases and the J segment 5 bases; nucleotides outside the gene matches: 8. CDR3 length: 15 residues. Germline lookup yields CDR1 SGHRS and CDR2 YFSETQ. CDR3 DNA sequence: TGCGCCAGCAGCTCTCAAGCGGGAGGAAGGGAGACCCAGTACTTC. Translating it yields CASSSQAGGRETQYF.

The gene calls are TRBV14 and TRBJ2-5; perhaps TRBD2 as D (6 bases). This CDR3 contains 14 residues. V lost 3 bases, J lost 4 bases, and 12 bases lay in between. Germline loops: CDR1 SGHDN, CDR2 FVKESK. The CDR3 spells CASSHGDSLETQYF. CDR3 in DNA: TGTGCCAGCAGCCACGGGGACTCTCTAGAGACCCAGTACTTC.

The chain has TRBV19 and TRBJ1-1; D may be TRBD1 (6 bases). The V end lost 5 bases, the J end lost 2 bases, and 18 bases lay between the germline ends. CDR1 and CDR2 (germline): LNHDA, SQIVND (reference sequence). The CDR3 spans 16 residues. The CDR3, as DNA: TGTGCCAGTAGTCCAAGGCCGGGACACATTAACACTGAAGCTTTCTTT. The encoded protein is CASSPRPGHINTEAFF.

In DNA, the CDR3 is TGTGCCAGCAGTCTAATGACAGGGGGCAGGAGTCAGCCCCAGCATTTT. Protein: CASSLMTGGRSQPQHF. This sequence joins TRBV2 and TRBJ1-5, with 10 bases fitting TRBD1. The V and J ends lost 5 bases and 6 bases, in that order; junction bases with no gene match: 10. This CDR3 is 16 amino acids long. CDR1 SNHLY and CDR2 FYNNEI come from the germline V gene.

This clone was counted between two and nine times. The chain couples TRBV19 to TRBJ1-2, with 7 bases that match TRBD1. This CDR3 comprises 13 residues. Trimming took 3 bases from V and 8 from J; bases not matched to a gene: 6. Per the germline V gene, CDR1 is LNHDA and CDR2 is SQIVND (reference sequence). CDR3 region: CASSIEGAWGYTF. CDR3 DNA: TGTGCCAGTAGTATCGAGGGGGCATGGGGCTACACCTTC.

The CDR3 sequence is CASRPGLAGSDTQYF. DNA for the CDR3: TGTGCCAGCAGGCCGGGACTAGCGGGATCAGATACGCAGTATTTT. This chain connects TRBV27 to TRBJ2-3, with 13 bases lining up with TRBD2. The V segment lost 6 bases and the J segment 4 bases; nucleotides outside the gene matches: 4. Germline CDR1 and CDR2: MNHEY and SMNVEV (reference sequence). The CDR3 totals 15 residues.

As DNA, the CDR3 is TGTGCCAGCAGCCCCAGAACAACAGGGGCCAACGAGCAGTACTTC. Amino acid sequence: CASSPRTTGANEQYF. V usage is TRBV2 and J usage is TRBJ2-7; 7 bases agree with TRBD1. The CDR3 covers 15 residues. CDR1 is SNHLY, CDR2 FYNNEI, per germline. Losses at the gene ends were 6 bases for V and 5 bases for J; bases not matched to a gene: 13.

The chain combines TRBV5-1 with TRBJ1-1; no definite D call. Between the trimmed V and J ends, which lost 1 base and 1 base, there was a span of 11 bases. The CDR3 has 15 amino acids. CDR1 is SGHRS, CDR2 YFSETQ, per germline. CDR3 DNA sequence: TGCGCCAGCAGCTTGCAAGGTGGAGGGAACACTGAAGCTTTCTTT. This translates into CASSLQGGGNTEAFF.

This chain links TRBV2 with TRBJ2-1; a possible D gene is TRBD2 (5 bases). CDR1 and CDR2 (germline): SNHLY, FYNNEI. The CDR3 consists of 14 residues. Trimming took off 4 bases at V and 9 bases at J, with 16 bases between the two ends. The CDR3 coding sequence is TGTGCCAGCAGTGTCGAGAGGGCAGTAAGTGAGCAGTTCTTC. Residues: CASSVERAVSEQFF.

The rearrangement links TRBV7-9 to TRBJ2-7, with TRBD2 identical over 10 bases. From germline, CDR1 is SEHNR and CDR2 FQNEAQ (reference sequence). Germline trimming cut 5 bases from V and 3 bases from J; bases unmatched to any gene: 7. The CDR3 is 15 amino acids. The CDR3 DNA sequence: TGTGCCAGCAGCCGACTAGCGGGCCTCGGCTACGAGCAGTACTTC. Protein: CASSRLAGLGYEQYF. Using reference TRBV7-9 and TRBJ2-7 for the parts outside the CDR3, the full variable domain is DTGVSQNPRHKITKRGQNVTFRCDPISEHNRLYWYRQTLGQGPEFLTYFQNEAQLEKSRLLSDRFSAERPKGSFSTLEIQRTEQGDSAMYLCASSRLAGLGYEQYFGPGTRLTVT.

This rearrangement joins TRBV7-9 to TRBJ1-1, with D possibly matching TRBD1 (6 bases). V lost 2 bases and J 4 bases, leaving 14 bases between the germline ends. This CDR3 comprises 15 residues. Germline assignment: CDR1 SEHNR and CDR2 FQNEAQ (reference sequence). The CDR3 spells CASSLKGVGGTEAFF. The CDR3 DNA reads as TGTGCCAGCAGCTTAAAAGGGGTAGGGGGCACTGAAGCTTTCTTT.

The genes are TRBV29-1 and TRBJ2-1; weak D call: TRBD2 (5 bases). Trimming stripped 5 bases from V and 8 bases from J, with 16 bases between. The CDR3 totals 13 residues. Germline loops: CDR1 SQVTM, CDR2 ANQGSEA. The CDR3 is CSVTLPGRYEQFF. The CDR3 DNA follows: TGCAGCGTTACCCTCCCGGGGAGATATGAGCAGTTCTTC.

The chain has TRBV10-3 and TRBJ2-7; D may be TRBD1 (6 bases). Germline V lookup: CDR1 ENHRY, CDR2 SYGVKD. V was cut by 2 bases and J by 3 bases, with 11 bases left in between. The CDR3 is made up of 14 amino acids. The CDR3 coding sequence is TGTGCCATCAGTGAGGCAGGGGCACTCTACGAGCAGTACTTC. Translation gives CAISEAGALYEQYF.

In this sample, this clone turned up once. The chain links TRBV19 to TRBJ1-1; TRBD1 is a possible D gene (6 bases). CDR1 and CDR2 from the germline V gene are LNHDA and SQIVND (reference sequence). This CDR3 region has 13 residues. The V gene lost 5 bases and the J gene lost 5 bases, with 12 bases spanning the gap. CDR3 nucleotides: TGTGCCAGTAGTCGGGGGGGCGTAACTGAAGCTTTCTTT. Protein product: CASSRGGVTEAFF.

V gene TRBV5-4 combines with J gene TRBJ2-6; D is perhaps TRBD1 (6 bases). CDR3 size: 15 residues. The germline V gene has CDR1 SGHNT and CDR2 YYREEE (reference sequence). V lost 1 base and J lost 2, with 7 bases in between. The CDR3, as DNA: TGTGCCAGCAGCTTGAGGGGGACTGGGGCCAACGTCCTGACTTTC. This translates into CASSLRGTGANVLTF.

This chain links TRBV11-3 with TRBJ2-1; 9 positions match TRBD2. CDR1 and CDR2 from the germline V gene are SGHNT and YENEEA. This CDR3 spans 17 amino acids. V lost 1 base to trimming and J lost 5 bases; unmatched junction nucleotides: 9. CDR3 region: CASSLGLLAGANNEQFF. DNA of the CDR3: TGTGCCAGCAGCTTAGGTCTTTTAGCGGGGGCTAACAATGAGCAGTTCTTC.

The rearrangement links TRBV7-1 to TRBJ2-3; 8 bases align to TRBD2. TRBV7-1 is annotated as an ORF whose role is uncertain. V lost 1 base to trimming and J lost 0 bases; unmatched junction nucleotides: 27. The CDR3 totals 24 residues. CDR3: CASSSGLALRKKGLRGDSTDTQYF. Written as DNA, the CDR3 is TGTGCCAGCAGCTCAGGACTAGCGCTGCGTAAGAAGGGCCTCCGGGGGGACAGCACAGATACGCAGTATTTT.

The rearrangement links TRBV19 to TRBJ1-1; D ambiguous. CDR1 is LNHDA and CDR2 is SQIVND in the germline V gene (reference sequence). This CDR3 contains 16 residues. Trimming stripped 4 bases from V and 1 base from J, with 16 bases between. The CDR3 bases are TGTGCCAGTAGTAGTCTGCTCCGGGGTACGAACACTGAAGCTTTCTTT. This sequence encodes CASSSLLRGTNTEAFF.

The V gene is TRBV6-1, the J gene TRBJ1-2, with 12 bases that match TRBD1. CDR1 and CDR2 from the germline V gene are MNHNS and SASEGT. This CDR3 comprises 15 residues. The ends lost 3 bases at V and 8 bases at J; junction bases unmatched: 7. In DNA form, the CDR3 reads TGTGCCAGCAGTGACCGCGGGACAGGGGGCATAGGCTACACCTTC. The encoded protein is CASSDRGTGGIGYTF.

The genes are TRBV5-5 and TRBJ2-1; D possibly corresponds to TRBD2 (5 bases). V lost 3 bases to trimming and J lost 8 bases, with 21 bases between them. Germline loops: CDR1 SGHKS, CDR2 YYEKEE (reference sequence). This CDR3 has 16 amino acids. The CDR3 region is CASSSSTGNVGDEQFF. The CDR3 coding sequence is TGTGCCAGCAGCTCTAGCACCGGGAATGTGGGCGATGAGCAGTTCTTC.

The V gene is TRBV19, the J gene TRBJ2-2, with TRBD1 as a possible D gene (6 bases). Germline CDR1 reads LNHDA; CDR2 reads SQIVND (reference sequence). V gave up 3 bases and J gave up 3 bases, with 14 bases separating them. CDR3 length: 16 residues. The DNA of the CDR3 is TGTGCCAGTAGTATTAGCGACAGGTTATACACCGGGGAGCTGTTTTTT. Protein sequence: CASSISDRLYTGELFF. Drawing the rest from reference TRBV19 and TRBJ2-2, the complete variable domain is DGGITQSPKYLFRKEGQNVTLSCEQNLNHDAMYWYRQDPGQGLRLIYYSQIVNDFQKGDIAEGYSVSREKKESFPLTVTSAQKNPTAFYLCASSISDRLYTGELFFGEGSRLTVL.

The rearrangement links TRBV7-9 to TRBJ2-7, with 9 nucleotides matching TRBD1. The V gene's germline CDR1 is SEHNR and CDR2 FQNEAQ (reference sequence). This CDR3 region has 16 residues. J gave up 2 bases and V 5 bases, and 10 bases lay outside the gene matches. This CDR3 is CASSPNPRQGAYEQYF. The DNA for the CDR3 is TGTGCCAGCAGCCCGAATCCCAGACAGGGGGCCTACGAGCAGTACTTC.

The genes are TRBV5-1 and TRBJ2-5, with a possible D match to TRBD2 (5 bases). Germline loops: CDR1 SGHRS, CDR2 YFSETQ. This CDR3 comprises 14 residues. Trimming took off 2 bases at V and 5 bases at J, with 13 bases between the two ends. The CDR3 is CASSLSLGGETQYF. In nucleotides, the CDR3 is TGCGCCAGCAGCTTATCACTAGGCGGGGAGACCCAGTACTTC. The full variable domain, in which reference TRBV5-1 and TRBJ2-5 provide the parts outside the CDR3, is KAGVTQTPRYLIKTRGQQVTLSCSPISGHRSVSWYQQTPGQGLQFLFEYFSETQRNKGNFPGRFSGRQFSNSRSEMNVSTLELGDSALYLCASSLSLGGETQYFGPGTRLLVL.

V gene TRBV20-1 combines with J gene TRBJ2-1; 7 bases fit TRBD1. Germline V lookup: CDR1 DFQATT, CDR2 SNEGSKA (reference sequence). Losses at the gene ends were 7 bases for V and 14 bases for J; bases not matched to a gene: 5. The CDR3 consists of 9 residues. The CDR3 is CSVSGQKFF. DNA for the CDR3: TGCAGTGTCTCGGGACAGAAGTTCTTC.

The chain links TRBV4-1 to TRBJ1-5; weak D call: TRBD1 (6 bases). Trimming shortened V by 4 bases and J by 0 bases, and 13 bases separated the two germline ends. The germline gives CDR1 MGHRA, CDR2 YSYEKL. The CDR3 runs to 16 residues. The CDR3: CASSPRTETSNQPQHF. The CDR3 DNA follows: TGCGCCAGCAGCCCCCGGACAGAGACTAGCAATCAGCCCCAGCATTTT.

The chain carries TRBV6-1 and TRBJ1-5; 7 nucleotides match TRBD1. In germline, CDR1 is MNHNS, CDR2 SASEGT. The CDR3 loop spans 15 amino acids. V lost 1 base and J lost 6; bases outside the gene matches: 6. CDR3 region: CASSEVGQGGQPQHF. The CDR3 bases are TGTGCCAGCAGTGAAGTTGGTCAGGGGGGTCAGCCCCAGCATTTT.

This clone was observed a handful of times. V usage is TRBV7-9 and J usage is TRBJ2-7, with TRBD2 identical over 9 bases. Trimming cost V 6 bases and J 6 bases; bases outside gene matches: 12. This CDR3 contains 15 residues. Germline V gene sequence: CDR1 SEHNR, CDR2 FQNEAQ (reference sequence). The DNA of the CDR3 is TGTGCCAGCAGTTTCCCCTCTAGCGGGATGGGCGAGCAGTACTTC. Encoded protein: CASSFPSSGMGEQYF.

J is TRBJ2-5 and V is TRBV29-1; TRBD1 agrees at 7 bases. Germline V CDR1 and CDR2: SQVTM, ANQGSEA. Unmatched junction bases numbered 13, after V lost 4 bases and J lost 5 bases. The length of the CDR3 is 15 residues. This CDR3 reads CSVVPVRGRGETQYF. CDR3 DNA sequence: TGCAGCGTTGTCCCGGTCAGGGGGAGAGGGGAGACCCAGTACTTC.

J is TRBJ2-6 and V is TRBV7-2, with 8 bases lining up with TRBD1. V shed 5 bases and J 4 bases; nucleotides not matched to a gene: 4. There are 15 residues in the CDR3. Germline V gene data show CDR1 as SGHTA and CDR2 as FQGNSA. CDR3 DNA sequence: TGTGCCAGCAGCCAGACAGGGGTCGGGGCCAACGTCCTGACTTTC. Translated: CASSQTGVGANVLTF. Combining the CDR3 with reference TRBV7-2 and TRBJ2-6 gives the whole variable domain GAGVSQSPSNKVTEKGKDVELRCDPISGHTALYWYRQSLGQGLEFLIYFQGNSAPDKSGLPSDRFSAERTGGSVSTLTIQRTQQEDSAVYLCASSQTGVGANVLTFGAGSRLTVL.

The chain has TRBV5-5 and TRBJ1-1; D might be TRBD1 (6 bases). Germline CDR1 SGHKS, CDR2 YYEKEE (reference sequence). The CDR3 consists of 13 residues. V was clipped by 0 bases and J by 10 bases, with 13 bases between them. Here the CDR3 DNA reads TGTGCCAGCAGCTTGGCGGGGGGCGCCTCAGCTTTCTTT. As protein: CASSLAGGASAFF.

The V and J genes are TRBV9 and TRBJ2-2; 7 bases map to TRBD2. The CDR3 has 15 amino acids. Germline V lookup: CDR1 SGDLS, CDR2 YYNGEE. After removal of 2 bases from V and 6 bases from J, the junction contained 7 bases not matched to a gene. CDR3 coding DNA: TGTGCCAGCAGCGTCGGGACTATGGTCGCCGGGGAGCTGTTTTTT. This codes for CASSVGTMVAGELFF.